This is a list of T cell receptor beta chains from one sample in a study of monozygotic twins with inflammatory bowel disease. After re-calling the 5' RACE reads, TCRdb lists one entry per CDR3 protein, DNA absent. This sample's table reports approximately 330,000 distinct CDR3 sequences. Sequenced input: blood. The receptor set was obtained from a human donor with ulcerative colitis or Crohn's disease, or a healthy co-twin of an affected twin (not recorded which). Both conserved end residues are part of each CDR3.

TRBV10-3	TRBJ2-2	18	CAISVQREASTNTGELFF
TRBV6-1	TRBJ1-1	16	CASSPGFGTVNTEAFF
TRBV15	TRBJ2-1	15	CATSRGLAGAYEQFF
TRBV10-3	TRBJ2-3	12	CATATNTDTQYF
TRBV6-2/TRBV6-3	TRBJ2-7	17	CASSYSSHLAGGYEQYF
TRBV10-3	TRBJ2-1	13	CAISERTDNEQFF
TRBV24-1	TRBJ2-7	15	CATSDWDMPEGEQYF
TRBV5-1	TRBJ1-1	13	CASSFTGETEAFF
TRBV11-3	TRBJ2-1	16	CASSFEAEKGFNEQFF
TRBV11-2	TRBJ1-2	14	CASKRSGTAYGYTF
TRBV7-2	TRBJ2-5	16	CASTKGAGGSQETQYF
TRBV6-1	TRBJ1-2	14	CASSERQGSYGYTF
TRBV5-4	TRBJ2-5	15	CASSLRTSVQETQYF
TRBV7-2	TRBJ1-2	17	CASSLAVGRAPNYGYTF
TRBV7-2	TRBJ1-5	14	CASSPSWADQPQHF
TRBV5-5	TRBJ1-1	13	CASSFIANTEAFF
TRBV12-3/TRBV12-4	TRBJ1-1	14	CASSFDPFGTEAFF
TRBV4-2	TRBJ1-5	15	CASSQDKVAPQPQHF
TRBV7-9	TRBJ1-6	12	CASSRVGSPLHF
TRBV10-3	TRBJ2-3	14	CAIRDDSSTDTQYF
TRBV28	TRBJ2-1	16	CASSLGGKSSYNEQFF
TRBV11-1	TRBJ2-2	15	CASSSTGADTGELFF
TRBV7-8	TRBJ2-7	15	CASSPRSGSPYEQYF
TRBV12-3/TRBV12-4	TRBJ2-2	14	CASGLAGGTGELFF
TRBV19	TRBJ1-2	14	CASRRTGQGSGYTF
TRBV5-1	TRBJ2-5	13	CASSGTRQETQYF
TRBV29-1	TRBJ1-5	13	CSARTDPNQPQHF
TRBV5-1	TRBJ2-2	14	CASSPRQGTGELFF
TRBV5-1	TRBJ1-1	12	CASSPPNTEAFF
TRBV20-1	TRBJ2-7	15	CSARVAGVIHHEQYF
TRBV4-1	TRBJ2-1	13	CASSRQGSDEQFF
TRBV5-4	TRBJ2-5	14	CASSTGSEQETQYF
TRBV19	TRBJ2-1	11	CASSEGNEQFF
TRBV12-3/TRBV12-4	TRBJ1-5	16	CASSLDGQGINQPQHF
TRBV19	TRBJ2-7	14	CASNPTGSSYEQYF
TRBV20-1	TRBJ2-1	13	CSARVTEFNEQFF
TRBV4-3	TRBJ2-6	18	CASSQERSGVSGANVLTF
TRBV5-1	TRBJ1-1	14	CASSPHGVNTEAFF
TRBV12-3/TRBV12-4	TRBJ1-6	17	CASSLGPGKVSNSPLHF
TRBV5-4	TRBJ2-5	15	CASSAYLAGQETQYF
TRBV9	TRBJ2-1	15	CASSGTGGSLIEQFF
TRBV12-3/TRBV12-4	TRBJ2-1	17	CASSSLGTSGSYNEQFF
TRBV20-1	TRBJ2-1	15	CSARDPGGSHNEQFF
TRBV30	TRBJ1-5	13	CAWSTAAAQPQHF
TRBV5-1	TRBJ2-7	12	CASRAGPYEQYF
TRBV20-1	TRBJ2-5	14	CSAAGTRGQETQYF
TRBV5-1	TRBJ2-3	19	CASSRGRLAGARATDTQYF
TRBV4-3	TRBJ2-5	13	CASSHRVEETQYF
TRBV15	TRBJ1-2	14	CATSRGKGQDGYTF
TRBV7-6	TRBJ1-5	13	CASSLSTSQPQHF
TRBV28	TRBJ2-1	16	CASSSSGSYRYNEQFF
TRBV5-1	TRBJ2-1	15	CASSSRESSYNEQFF
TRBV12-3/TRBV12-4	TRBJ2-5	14	CASSFRTSGETQYF
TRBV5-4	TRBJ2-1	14	CASSVDPGPGEQFF
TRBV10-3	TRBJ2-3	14	CAISEGRGADTQYF